The clone carrying this TCR beta chain occurred once. This record belongs to a study of blood T cell repertoires in COVID-19. Overall study context: Spain, Italy and the United States supplied samples that represented acute and convalescent COVID-19.

With 0 bases removed from V and 1 base from J, the gap between germline ends came to 14 bases. Germline CDR1 reads SGHNT; CDR2 reads YYREEE (reference sequence). The CDR3 covers 17 residues. Profiling relied on immunoSEQ multiplex PCR, and the TCRdb table lists in-frame clones only, not all of them. The sample lists 150,000 to 200,000 clones, approximately 91% occurring once. The TCR sequence derives from a man aged 18 to 35 with acute or convalescent COVID-19. The chain combines TRBV5-4 with TRBJ1-3, with D maybe TRBD1 (6 bases). Sequencing was performed on peripheral blood. The CDR3, as DNA: TGTGCCAGCAGCTTGGAGGGGGGGTACATGTCTGGAAACACCATATATTTT. Translated, it gives CASSLEGGYMSGNTIYF. Supplemented by reference TRBV5-4 and TRBJ1-3, the full variable domain reads ETGVTQSPTHLIKTRGQQVTLRCSSQSGHNTVSWYQQALGQGPQFIFQYYREEENGRGNFPPRFSGLQFPNYSSELNVNALELDDSALYLCASSLEGGYMSGNTIYFGEGSWLTVV.